This T cell receptor (beta chain) was documented in a study of cytomegalovirus exposure and HLA in healthy donors. General study points: The only immune exposure information that was available was CMV serostatus. Altogether, about 160 TCR beta chains were recorded as cytomegalovirus-associated.

PCR involved 60 Vbeta and 13 Jbeta primers. The data were produced by immunoSEQ multiplex PCR, yet TCRdb's version contains in-frame clones alone and is incomplete. The sample consists of roughly 63,000 clones, roughly 80% of them appearing once. V shed 1 base and J shed 5 bases, with 18 bases lying between them. The CDR3 sequence is 17 residues long. Germline values: CDR1 SGHAT, CDR2 FQDESV (reference sequence). This clone has only one observation. Its antigen is unidentified. Sequenced input: PBMCs. This chain uses TRBV11-1 with TRBJ2-4; TRBD1 is a possible D gene (5 bases). This TCR derives from a woman in her thirties or forties in good health and CMV-seropositive. In nucleotides, the CDR3 is TGTGCCAGCAGCTTAGATTACAGGACATTCGGTCAAAACATTCAGTACTTC. Its protein is CASSLDYRTFGQNIQYF.